The rows below give T cell receptor beta chains drawn from one sample of a study of identical twins. TCRdb called the 5' RACE reads again in MiXCR, with one record for every CDR3 protein. The sample records more than 400,000 distinct CDR3 sequences, around 15% being singletons. This sample was also put to use in a study of yellow fever vaccine responses in identical twins.

The sequencing sample was made of CD4+ T cells sorted from blood. The receptors stem from a woman under 30 in good health. CDR3s include the opening cysteine and the closing phenylalanine or tryptophan. D genes are given only for firm matches. Clone size appears in some rows only: once, few, many, or a class for an expanded clone.

TRBJ2-6,few,TRBV5-1,.,TGCGCCAGCAGCGAAGGGCCTGGGGCCAACGTCCTGACTTTC,CASSEGPGANVLTF
TRBJ2-2,many,TRBV5-1,TRBD1,TGCGCCAGCAGCTTCGGGGACAGGGCTACCACCGGGGAGCTGTTTTTT,CASSFGDRATTGELFF
TRBJ2-2,.,TRBV11-1,.,TGTGCCAGCAGCCCGGGGTCTCCCGGGGAGCTGTTTTTT,CASSPGSPGELFF
TRBJ1-4,few,TRBV5-1,.,TGCGCCAGCAGCCCCGGGGGGACTCCTAATGAAAAACTGTTTTTT,CASSPGGTPNEKLFF
TRBJ1-1,few,TRBV28,.,TGTGCCAGCAAATCGCAGACAGAAGTGAACACTGAAGCTTTCTTT,CASKSQTEVNTEAFF
TRBJ2-1,few,TRBV5-1,.,TGCGCCAGCAGCTTGGGGGGACAAGTGGGTGAGCAGTTCTTC,CASSLGGQVGEQFF
TRBJ2-1,.,TRBV3-1,TRBD2,TGTGCCAGCAGCCAACAAATGGCGGGAGGCCTTGGGAGGTTTACGCAGTTCTTC,CASSQQMAGGLGRFTQFF
TRBJ2-2,few,TRBV7-2,.,TGTGCCAGCAGCTTAGTGGGGGGGGCCGGAACCGGGGAGCTGTTTTTT,CASSLVGGAGTGELFF
TRBJ2-3,few,TRBV5-1,.,TGCGCCAGCAGCTTGAGGAACAGGGAGTCGGCAGATACGCAGTATTTT,CASSLRNRESADTQYF
TRBJ1-2,.,TRBV9,.,TGTGCCAGCAGCAAACACTTCGACGGAGGTGGGTACACCTTC,CASSKHFDGGGYTF
TRBJ2-7,.,TRBV5-1,.,TGCGCCAGCAGCTTGGGACAGGACAGCGTGCAGACCTACGAGCAGTACTTC,CASSLGQDSVQTYEQYF
TRBJ1-6,few,TRBV12-3/TRBV12-4,TRBD1,TGTGCCAGCAGTTACCGGGACAGGGGACAGAATTCACCCCTCCACTTT,CASSYRDRGQNSPLHF
TRBJ2-4,.,TRBV9,TRBD2,TGTGCCAGCAGCGTAGTGTCTAGCGGGAAAAACATTCAGTACTTC,CASSVVSSGKNIQYF
TRBJ2-7,.,TRBV29-1,TRBD2,TGCAGCGCAAGAGCCGTAGCGGGGAGCTCCTACGAGCAGTACTTC,CSARAVAGSSYEQYF
TRBJ2-4,.,TRBV19,TRBD2,TGTGCCAGTAGTACGTTAGCGGGAATAGCCAAAAACATTCAGTACTTC,CASSTLAGIAKNIQYF
TRBJ1-6,few,TRBV9,.,TGTGCCAGCAGCGAGACAGTACATAATTCACCCCTCCACTTT,CASSETVHNSPLHF
TRBJ1-2,.,TRBV12-3/TRBV12-4,.,TGTGCCAGCAGTTTAGGACCGACCCTCAGCAACACCTTC,CASSLGPTLSNTF
TRBJ1-1,.,TRBV28,.,TGTGCCAGCAAACCCCCCGGGGGAGGATACACTGAAGCTTTCTTT,CASKPPGGGYTEAFF
TRBJ2-1,.,TRBV24-1,TRBD2,TGTGCCACCAGTGATCGAGGGAGGGGAGAATTGCAGTTCTTC,CATSDRGRGELQFF
TRBJ1-2,many,TRBV18,TRBD1,TGTGCCAGCTCACAACTGGACAGGGAGGGCTATGGCTACACCTTC,CASSQLDREGYGYTF
TRBJ2-1,few,TRBV28,.,TGTGCCAGCAGTACATACCCTGGGCAGAGCTCCTACAATGAGCAGTTCTTC,CASSTYPGQSSYNEQFF
TRBJ2-4,.,TRBV9,.,TGTGCCAGCAGCCCCCCGTCGGTCATGGGGGCCAAAAACATTCAGTACTTC,CASSPPSVMGAKNIQYF
TRBJ2-2,.,TRBV19,.,TGTGCCAGTAGTGCAGCGTTCAGGGTCGCCGGGGAGCTGTTTTTT,CASSAAFRVAGELFF
TRBJ1-5,few,TRBV12-3/TRBV12-4,.,TGTGCCAGCAGTTTATCCCAGTCGAGCCAGCCCCAGCATTTT,CASSLSQSSQPQHF
TRBJ2-7,once,TRBV27,TRBD2,TGTGCCAGCAGTTTGCCGGGACTAGGCGTCCGCGAGCAGTACTTC,CASSLPGLGVREQYF
TRBJ2-1,.,TRBV7-2,.,TGTGCCAGCAGCTTAGCTGCCGGGGGGCTCTACAATGAGCAGTTCTTC,CASSLAAGGLYNEQFF
TRBJ2-1,few,TRBV3-1,TRBD2,TGTGCCAGCAGCCAAGGACTAGCGGGGGTTGAGCAGTTCTTC,CASSQGLAGVEQFF
TRBJ2-5,.,TRBV7-9,.,TGTGCCAGCAGCTTAAGCCCGGGATTGGGACAAGAGACCCAGTACTTC,CASSLSPGLGQETQYF
TRBJ2-1,.,TRBV24-1,.,TGTGCCACCAGTGATTTCGCAGGGGTGCAGCAGTTCTTC,CATSDFAGVQQFF
TRBJ1-2,.,TRBV10-2,.,TGCGCCAGCCGGGATTATGTCTATGGCTACACCTTC,CASRDYVYGYTF
TRBJ2-3,.,TRBV29-1,TRBD2,TGCAGCGTTGAACTGACTAGCGGGGGAGATACGCAGTATTTT,CSVELTSGGDTQYF
TRBJ2-7,few,TRBV6-1,TRBD1,TGTGCCAGCAGTCAAGGGACAGGGGCTTTCGAGCAGTACTTC,CASSQGTGAFEQYF
TRBJ2-3,.,TRBV7-9,TRBD2,TGTGCCAGCAGCTCGGTTCCGGGACTAGCGTCAGATACGCAGTATTTT,CASSSVPGLASDTQYF
TRBJ2-1,few,TRBV9,.,TGTGCCAGCAGCGTATCTCTCTTTGGCGGCCCCGGGTATGAGCAGTTCTTC,CASSVSLFGGPGYEQFF
TRBJ1-2,many,TRBV12-3/TRBV12-4,.,TGTGCCAGCAGTCCTGACACCATTTATGGCTACACCTTC,CASSPDTIYGYTF
TRBJ1-2,few,TRBV2,.,TGTGCCAGCAGGGCAGTCTCCGGCTACACCTTC,CASRAVSGYTF
TRBJ2-2,few,TRBV28,TRBD1,TGTGCCAGCAGTTTGTGGACAGGGGCGAACACCGGGGAGCTGTTTTTT,CASSLWTGANTGELFF
TRBJ1-1,many,TRBV4-1,TRBD1,TGCGCCAGCAGCCAAGACCAATTACAGGGGAAGAACACTGAAGCTTTCTTT,CASSQDQLQGKNTEAFF
TRBJ2-3,.,TRBV20-1,TRBD2,TGCAGTGCTCCTACGACTAGCGGGAGTTGGACAGATACGCAGTATTTT,CSAPTTSGSWTDTQYF
TRBJ2-7,.,TRBV6-1,TRBD2,TGTGCCAGCAGCGGCGGACTAGCGGGAGCCGGTAATCTCTACGAGCAGTACTTC,CASSGGLAGAGNLYEQYF
TRBJ1-4,few,TRBV7-9,TRBD1,TGTGCCAGCAGCTCCCGGACAGGGGGGGGAGAAAAACTGTTTTTT,CASSSRTGGGEKLFF
TRBJ1-2,few,TRBV6-1,.,TGTGCCAGCAGAGTGACAGGCTATGGCTACACCTTC,CASRVTGYGYTF
TRBJ1-2,few,TRBV29-1,.,TGCAGCGTTGAAATTACGGGGCCCAGGCGAGAGATCGGGGGCTACACCTTC,CSVEITGPRREIGGYTF
TRBJ1-1,few,TRBV3-1,.,TGTGCCAGCACCTATTACGGGGGGGACACTGAAGCTTTCTTT,CASTYYGGDTEAFF
TRBJ1-1,few,TRBV5-1,.,TGCGCCAGCAGCTTGGAAGTAGGTTTAAAGGCTGAAGCTTTCTTT,CASSLEVGLKAEAFF
TRBJ2-3,.,TRBV29-1,.,TGCAGCGCAAAAAGCGGGCCGGGAGATACGCAGTATTTT,CSAKSGPGDTQYF
TRBJ2-4,few,TRBV14,.,TGTGCCAGCAGCCTGGCCATGAACATTCAGTACTTC,CASSLAMNIQYF
TRBJ2-7,.,TRBV12-3/TRBV12-4,TRBD1,TGTGCCAGCAGTCAACAGGGGGCGGGCGAGCAGTACTTC,CASSQQGAGEQYF
TRBJ1-1,few,TRBV5-1,.,TGCGCCAGCACCACTCAGGGCCTTTACACTGAAGCTTTCTTT,CASTTQGLYTEAFF
TRBJ2-2,.,TRBV24-1,.,TGTGCCACCAGTGATCCCGGGACCGAGAACACCGGGGAGCTGTTTTTT,CATSDPGTENTGELFF
TRBJ2-2,few,TRBV28,.,TGTGCCAGCAGCGCGCAGGCGGTTACCGGGGAGCTGTTTTTT,CASSAQAVTGELFF
TRBJ2-1,many,TRBV5-1,.,TGCGCCAGCAGCTTGGTGTGGCGAGGTGAGCAGTTCTTC,CASSLVWRGEQFF
TRBJ2-3,.,TRBV5-1,.,TGCGCCAGCAGCTTGGCCTACAGCACAGATACGCAGTATTTT,CASSLAYSTDTQYF
TRBJ2-7,.,TRBV2,TRBD2,TGTGCCAGCAGGGCGGGACTAGACTACGAGCAGTACTTC,CASRAGLDYEQYF